A single sample gave rise to the 26 T cell receptor beta chains below, sequenced in a study of T cells in Graves' hyperthyroidism and ophthalmopathy. RNA transcripts yielded amplified TCR beta CDR3 regions. Researchers ran a first-round RT-PCR on the TCR CDR3 using the HTBI primer set. One entry per CDR3 protein results from TCRdb running MiXCR on the multiplex PCR reads. The sample shows about 600,000 distinct CDR3 sequences, around 15% of them seen only once. Sequenced material: blood. The source of these receptors is a woman aged 35 to 49 with Graves' ophthalmopathy.

There are many counts of this clonotype. The chain joins TRBV20-1 to TRBJ1-1; 8 bases agree with TRBD1. Germline values: CDR1 DFQATT, CDR2 SNEGSKA (reference sequence). V lost 2 bases, J lost 0 bases, and 11 bases stayed unmatched. This CDR3 region has 17 residues. Here the CDR3 reads CSARHDRGARMNTEAFF. In DNA, the CDR3 is TGCAGTGCTAGACATGACAGGGGAGCCCGGATGAACACTGAAGCTTTCTTT.

This clonotype was recorded at least ten times. V usage is TRBV28 and J usage is TRBJ2-1; D unclear. CDR1 and CDR2 (germline): MDHEN, SYDVKM. Trimming removed 5 bases from V and 9 bases from J, with 17 bases in between. This CDR3 region has 14 residues. CDR3 sequence (DNA): TGTGCCAGCAGTATCAGCCGAGCACATACTGAGCAGTTCTTC. Translation gives CASSISRAHTEQFF. Full variable domain (rest looked up from reference TRBV28 and TRBJ2-1): DVKVTQSSRYLVKRTGEKVFLECVQDMDHENMFWYRQDPGLGLRLIYFSYDVKMKEKGDIPEGYSVSREKKERFSLILESASTNQTSMYLCASSISRAHTEQFFGPGTRLTVL.

Worth noting for this clonotype: One base away lies a much larger clone, so this may be a sequencing read error. The DNA for the CDR3 is TGTGCCAGCAGCAGACAGGGGCCTAATGAAAAACTGTTTTTT. It is translated as CASSRQGPNEKLFF. The chain is built from TRBV6-1 and TRBJ1-4; 8 positions agree with TRBD1. The germline gives CDR1 MNHNS, CDR2 SASEGT. The ends lost 6 bases at V and 3 bases at J; junction bases unmatched: 3. The length of the CDR3 is 14 residues.

This rearrangement joins TRBV20-1 to TRBJ2-7, with unresolved D. The CDR3 spans 12 residues. Germline-derived CDR1 and CDR2 are DFQATT and SNEGSKA (reference sequence). Trimming took off 7 bases at V and 0 bases at J, with 10 bases between the two ends. The CDR3 coding sequence is TGCAGTGTCCCTTTTGCCTCCTACGAGCAGTACTTC. It codes for CSVPFASYEQYF.

The chain uses TRBV6-1 and TRBJ2-1; 10 nucleotides agree with TRBD2. The CDR3 consists of 17 residues. Germline V gene data show CDR1 as MNHNS and CDR2 as SASEGT. Unmatched junction bases numbered 5, after V lost 2 bases and J lost 1 base. Here the CDR3 DNA reads TGTGCCAGCAGTGAATCTAGCGGGGGAGGATCCTACAATGAGCAGTTCTTC. Translation: CASSESSGGGSYNEQFF.

This clonotype showed up many times. J is TRBJ2-5 and V is TRBV11-2; D may match TRBD1 or TRBD2 (6 bases each). The ends were cut back, 5 bases at V and 5 bases at J, with 15 bases in the middle. The CDR3 is made up of 14 amino acids. CDR1 and CDR2 (germline): SGHAT, FQNNGV. The CDR3 coding sequence is TGTGCCAGCAGCCTACAGGGTGGAGGGGAGACCCAGTACTTC. It codes for CASSLQGGGETQYF.

The chain recombines TRBV20-1 with TRBJ2-5, with 10 bases identical to TRBD1. Losses at the gene ends were 5 bases for V and 5 bases for J; bases not matched to a gene: 8. This CDR3 spans 14 amino acids. CDR1 DFQATT and CDR2 SNEGSKA come from the germline V gene (reference sequence). The CDR3 loop is CSAPGQGGGETQYF. DNA for the CDR3: TGCAGTGCTCCCGGACAGGGGGGGGGGGAGACCCAGTACTTC.

In this sample, this clonotype turned up many times. The chain has TRBV12-3 or TRBV12-4 and TRBJ2-3, with D tentatively TRBD2 (7 bases). The V end lost 3 bases, the J end lost 3 bases, and 13 bases lay between the germline ends. This CDR3 has 15 amino acids. The DNA of the CDR3 is TGTGCCAGCAGTTTTTTGGAGGGGGGGACAGATACGCAGTATTTT. Protein: CASSFLEGGTDTQYF.

DNA of the CDR3: TGCAGCGTTGATTGCGGGGTAGGCTACACCTTC. Amino acid sequence: CSVDCGVGYTF. This sequence joins TRBV29-1 and TRBJ1-2; D gene uncertain. Trimming removed 3 bases from V and 8 bases from J, with 10 bases in between. CDR1 and CDR2 (germline): SQVTM, ANQGSEA. This CDR3 is built from 11 residues. The full variable domain, its missing parts supplied by reference TRBV29-1 and TRBJ1-2, is SAVISQKPSRDICQRGTSLTIQCQVDSQVTMMFWYRQQPGQSLTLIATANQGSEATYESGFVIDKFPISRPNLTFSTLTVSNMSPEDSSIYLCSVDCGVGYTFGSGTRLTVV.

This clonotype was seen at least ten times. In DNA form, the CDR3 reads TGTGCCAGCAGGCCCTGGCGGGGGGAACAAGAGACCCAGTACTTC. It yields the protein CASRPWRGEQETQYF. The rearrangement links TRBV6-1 to TRBJ2-5; 8 positions agree with TRBD2. This CDR3 contains 15 residues. Trimming cost V 6 bases and J 2 bases; bases outside gene matches: 8. Germline CDR1 MNHNS, CDR2 SASEGT.

This clonotype showed up many times. The gene calls are TRBV12-3 or TRBV12-4 and TRBJ2-3; 9 positions match TRBD1. The V gene end was trimmed by 5 bases and the J gene end by 5 bases; junction bases not matched to a gene: 2. The CDR3 length is 13 residues. The CDR3 here is CASSRTGEDTQYF. The CDR3 DNA reads as TGTGCCAGCAGTCGGACAGGGGAAGATACGCAGTATTTT.

In this sample, this clonotype turned up many times. The chain links TRBV9 to TRBJ2-1, with D unresolved. The CDR3 totals 15 residues. Germline V gives CDR1 SGDLS, CDR2 YYNGEE. Trimming removed 3 bases at V and 3 bases at J, with 13 bases between. The CDR3 here is CASSGDRLGYNEQFF. As DNA, the CDR3 is TGTGCCAGCAGCGGCGACCGACTCGGCTACAATGAGCAGTTCTTC.

This clonotype has a count of ten or more. The genes are TRBV30 and TRBJ2-1, with 8 bases fitting TRBD2. CDR1 GTSNPN and CDR2 SVGIG come from the germline V gene (reference sequence). The length of the CDR3 is 14 residues. After removal of 4 bases from V and 3 bases from J, the junction contained 5 bases not matched to a gene. CDR3 amino acids: CAWNRGTSYNEQFF. CDR3 nucleotides: TGTGCCTGGAACCGGGGGACTAGCTACAATGAGCAGTTCTTC.

The chain is built from TRBV2 and TRBJ2-3; TRBD1 or TRBD2 may be the D gene (6 bases each). The CDR3 is 15 residues long. CDR1 is SNHLY, CDR2 FYNNEI, per germline. Between the trimmed V and J ends, which lost 6 bases and 4 bases, there was a span of 17 bases. CDR3 region: CASRRGTGGPDTQYF. CDR3 coding DNA: TGTGCCAGCAGGAGGGGGACTGGTGGGCCAGATACGCAGTATTTT.

The chain couples TRBV30 to TRBJ2-7, with D perhaps assigned TRBD1 or TRBD2 (5 bases each). Germline loops: CDR1 GTSNPN, CDR2 SVGIG (reference sequence). The CDR3 spans 14 residues. The ends were cut back, 3 bases at V and 2 bases at J, with 14 bases in the middle. Here the CDR3 reads CAWRLDEGPYEQYF. In DNA, the CDR3 is TGTGCCTGGAGGCTCGATGAGGGACCCTACGAGCAGTACTTC.

This clonotype was counted a few times. This CDR3 fails to terminate in the conserved phenylalanine or tryptophan, so it likely reflects a read error. The V and J genes are TRBV2 and TRBJ1-6; D gene unclear. V was trimmed by 4 bases and J by 4 bases, leaving 5 bases between them. The length of the CDR3 is 13 residues. Per germline, CDR1 SNHLY and CDR2 FYNNEI. Here the CDR3 DNA reads TGTGCCAGCAGTGCACATTATAATTCACCCCTCCACCTT. Translated: CASSAHYNSPLHL.

Many counts were recorded for this clonotype. The gene calls are TRBV2 and TRBJ1-5; possible D gene TRBD1, 5 bases. The CDR3 loop spans 13 amino acids. The V end lost 4 bases, the J end lost 3 bases, and 7 bases lay between the germline ends. Germline V gene sequence: CDR1 SNHLY, CDR2 FYNNEI. This chain's CDR3 is CASSGQFNQPQHF. Written as DNA, the CDR3 is TGTGCCAGCAGTGGACAGTTCAATCAGCCCCAGCATTTT.

The chain links TRBV30 to TRBJ1-5; D unclear. The V gene lost 3 bases and the J gene lost 4 bases, with 10 bases spanning the gap. Germline V gene lookup returns CDR1 GTSNPN and CDR2 SVGIG (reference sequence). This CDR3 has 13 amino acids. The DNA for the CDR3 is TGTGCCTGGAGCTACGGGAGTAATCAGCCCCAGCATTTT. Protein product: CAWSYGSNQPQHF.

V is TRBV7-9 and J is TRBJ2-1; TRBD2 might be the D (5 bases). Per germline, CDR1 SEHNR and CDR2 FQNEAQ (reference sequence). With 4 bases removed from V and 4 bases from J, the gap between germline ends came to 17 bases. The CDR3 spans 16 residues. The CDR3 sequence is CASSSQSRWTYNEQFF. The DNA of the CDR3 is TGTGCCAGCAGCTCCCAGAGTCGGTGGACTTACAATGAGCAGTTCTTC.

Of note for this clonotype: This may stem from a read error, because a much larger clone lies one nucleotide away. V usage is TRBV29-1 and J usage is TRBJ2-3; D perhaps matches TRBD2 (5 bases). V lost 5 bases and J lost 4, with 22 bases in between. There are 16 residues in the CDR3. Looked up from germline, CDR1 is SQVTM and CDR2 is ANQGSEA. The CDR3 region is CSVHFQEARPADTQYF. In DNA, the CDR3 is TGCAGCGTTCACTTCCAGGAGGCGCGTCCGGCAGATACGCAGTATTTT.

This clonotype was seen many times. V and J are TRBV5-1 and TRBJ1-2; unclear D gene. The germline V and J ends were trimmed by 0 bases and 6 bases, with 6 bases remaining between them. Germline V gene data show CDR1 as SGHRS and CDR2 as YFSETQ. The CDR3 runs 12 residues. The CDR3 DNA reads TGCGCCAGCAGCTTGGACAGTAATGGCTACACCTTC. Encoded protein: CASSLDSNGYTF.

This chain uses TRBV11-2 with TRBJ1-1; 10 bases are shared with TRBD1. The CDR3 is 14 residues long. From germline, CDR1 is SGHAT and CDR2 FQNNGV. J was trimmed by 4 bases and V by 7 bases; bases with no gene match: 6. Written as DNA, the CDR3 is TGTGCCAGCAACCTTGGACAGGGGGGCACTGAAGCTTTCTTT. As protein: CASNLGQGGTEAFF. The whole variable domain, filled in from reference TRBV11-2 and TRBJ1-1, reads EAGVAQSPRYKIIEKRQSVAFWCNPISGHATLYWYQQILGQGPKLLIQFQNNGVVDDSQLPKDRFSAERLKGVDSTLKIQPAKLEDSAVYLCASNLGQGGTEAFFGQGTRLTVV.

This clonotype was seen ten or more times. The chain uses TRBV12-3 or TRBV12-4 and TRBJ1-1, with 7 bases matching TRBD1. CDR3 size: 17 residues. The V and J ends lost 6 bases and 4 bases, in that order; junction bases with no gene match: 17. CDR3 protein: CASSKNRDSQGGTEAFF. Here the CDR3 DNA reads TGTGCCAGCAGCAAGAACCGGGACAGCCAAGGCGGCACTGAAGCTTTCTTT.

The sample holds a few counts of this clonotype. This sequence joins TRBV6-1 and TRBJ1-5; the D is unclear. The germline CDR1 and CDR2 sequences are MNHNS and SASEGT. The CDR3 has 15 amino acids. Trimming removed 7 bases from V and 6 bases from J, with 19 bases in between. The CDR3 here is CASTLEPHPLQPQHF. CDR3 nucleotides: TGTGCCAGCACCTTGGAACCCCATCCGCTTCAGCCCCAGCATTTT.

This clonotype was detected a few times. The rearrangement links TRBV6-1 to TRBJ1-5, with a possible D match to TRBD1 (5 bases). This CDR3 region has 16 residues. Germline values: CDR1 MNHNS, CDR2 SASEGT. Trimming stripped 6 bases from V and 2 bases from J, with 17 bases between. The CDR3 nucleotides are TGTGCCAGCAGCTCGAACCTTGGGGGTGGCAATCAGCCCCAGCATTTT. This codes for CASSSNLGGGNQPQHF.

This clonotype was recorded at least ten times. V and J are TRBV5-1 and TRBJ2-7; D ambiguous. Per germline, CDR1 SGHRS and CDR2 YFSETQ. The CDR3 runs to 14 residues. V shed 0 bases and J shed 1 base, with 8 bases lying between them. Here the CDR3 reads CASSLVGPSYEQYF. Here the CDR3 DNA reads TGCGCCAGCAGCTTGGTCGGTCCTTCCTACGAGCAGTACTTC.